This T cell receptor beta chain appears in the sequencing data of a study of T-cell reconstitution after alpha-beta-depleted transplantation in children. The ends lost 4 bases at V and 9 bases at J; junction bases unmatched: 9. Germline V gene sequence: CDR1 MGHRA, CDR2 YSYEKL. This CDR3 contains 14 residues. General study findings and limits: Hyperexpanded clones declined; after one year, newly produced T cells mostly supplied diversity. High day-60 TCRbeta diversity in some patients came from surviving recipient T cells and thymic progenitors. At around two months after transplant, the alpha-beta T cells were reportedly derived from several hundred expanded clones that came from non-depleted graft cells.

As for this clonotype: Antigen unknown.

Preparation of the TCRbeta library involved a method that used unique molecular identifiers. TCRdb ran MiXCR on the PCR reads and lists one entry per CDR3 protein. The sample lists around 700,000 distinct CDR3 sequences, under 15% seen once, with 0.75% to 0.85% in the top ten. This rearrangement joins TRBV4-1 to TRBJ1-5; TRBD1 matches at 7 bases. This receptor was obtained from a girl aged 2 to 10 with congenital amegakaryocytic thrombocytopenia, due to receive a stem cell transplant. This specimen was PBMCs, taken before TCRalphabeta/CD19-depleted stem cell transplant. The DNA of the CDR3 is TGCGCCAGCAGCCGTACAGGGGCCTCCGGGCCCCAGCATTTT. It codes for CASSRTGASGPQHF.